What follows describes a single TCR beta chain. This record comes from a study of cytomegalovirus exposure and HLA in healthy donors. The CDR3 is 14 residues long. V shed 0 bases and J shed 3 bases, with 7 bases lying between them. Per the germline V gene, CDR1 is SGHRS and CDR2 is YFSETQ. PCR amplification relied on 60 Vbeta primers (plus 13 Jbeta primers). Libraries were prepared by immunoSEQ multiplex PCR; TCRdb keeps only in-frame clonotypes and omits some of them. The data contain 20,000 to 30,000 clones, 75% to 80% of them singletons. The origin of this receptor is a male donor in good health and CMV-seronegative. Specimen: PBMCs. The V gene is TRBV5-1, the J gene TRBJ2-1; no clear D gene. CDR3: CASSLVSFYNEQFF. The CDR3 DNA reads TGCGCCAGCAGCTTGGTATCTTTCTACAATGAGCAGTTCTTC.